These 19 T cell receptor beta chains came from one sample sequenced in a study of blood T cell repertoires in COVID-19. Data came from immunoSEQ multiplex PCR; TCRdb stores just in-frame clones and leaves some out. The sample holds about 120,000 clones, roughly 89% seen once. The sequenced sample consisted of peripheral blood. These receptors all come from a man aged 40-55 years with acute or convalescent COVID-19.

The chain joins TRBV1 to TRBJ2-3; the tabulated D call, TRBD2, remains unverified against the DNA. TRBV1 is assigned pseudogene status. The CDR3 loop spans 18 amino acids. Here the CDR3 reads CTSSQARLAIRLTDTQYF. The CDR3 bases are TGCACCAGCAGCCAAGCGCGACTAGCGATTCGACTCACAGATACGCAGTATTTT.

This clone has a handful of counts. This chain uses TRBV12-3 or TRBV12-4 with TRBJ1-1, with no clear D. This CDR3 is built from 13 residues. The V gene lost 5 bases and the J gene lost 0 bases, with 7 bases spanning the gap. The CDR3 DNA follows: TGTGCCAGCAGTCCTGAGATGAACACTGAAGCTTTCTTT. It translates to CASSPEMNTEAFF.

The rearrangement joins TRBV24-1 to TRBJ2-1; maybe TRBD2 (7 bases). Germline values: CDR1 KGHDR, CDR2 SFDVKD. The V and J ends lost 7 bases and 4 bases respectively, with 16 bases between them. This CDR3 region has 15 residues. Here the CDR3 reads CATRGGGSRYNEQFF. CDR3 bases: TGTGCCACCAGGGGAGGGGGGAGCCGGTACAATGAGCAGTTCTTC.

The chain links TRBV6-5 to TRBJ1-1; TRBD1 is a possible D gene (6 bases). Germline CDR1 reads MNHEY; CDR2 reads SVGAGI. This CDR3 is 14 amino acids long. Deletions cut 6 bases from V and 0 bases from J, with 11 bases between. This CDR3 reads CASSIDRLNTEAFF. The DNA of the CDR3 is TGTGCCAGCAGCATTGACAGGCTGAACACTGAAGCTTTCTTT.

CDR3 residues: CASGRTESYGYTF. The CDR3 DNA reads as TGCGCCAGCGGAAGGACAGAGAGCTATGGCTACACCTTC. The V and J genes are TRBV10-1 and TRBJ1-2, with a weak D call TRBD1 (6 bases). The CDR3 length is 13 residues. Germline loops: CDR1 WNHNN, CDR2 SYGVQD (reference sequence). V gave up 8 bases and J gave up 4 bases, with 14 bases separating them.

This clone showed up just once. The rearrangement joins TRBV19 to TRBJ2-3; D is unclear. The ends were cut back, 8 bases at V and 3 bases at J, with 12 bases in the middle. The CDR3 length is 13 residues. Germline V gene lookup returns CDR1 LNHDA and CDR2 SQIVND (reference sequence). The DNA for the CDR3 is TGTGCCAGTGGTAAAGCCGGGACAGATACGCAGTATTTT. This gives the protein CASGKAGTDTQYF.

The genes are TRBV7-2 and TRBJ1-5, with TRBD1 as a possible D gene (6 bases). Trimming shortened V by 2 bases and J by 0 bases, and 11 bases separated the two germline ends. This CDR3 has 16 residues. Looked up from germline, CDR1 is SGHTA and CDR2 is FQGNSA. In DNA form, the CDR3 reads TGTGCCAGCAGCTTAAACAGGGCTAATAGCAATCAGCCCCAGCATTTT. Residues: CASSLNRANSNQPQHF. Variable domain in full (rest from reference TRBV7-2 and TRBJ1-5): GAGVSQSPSNKVTEKGKDVELRCDPISGHTALYWYRQSLGQGLEFLIYFQGNSAPDKSGLPSDRFSAERTGGSVSTLTIQRTQQEDSAVYLCASSLNRANSNQPQHFGDGTRLSIL.

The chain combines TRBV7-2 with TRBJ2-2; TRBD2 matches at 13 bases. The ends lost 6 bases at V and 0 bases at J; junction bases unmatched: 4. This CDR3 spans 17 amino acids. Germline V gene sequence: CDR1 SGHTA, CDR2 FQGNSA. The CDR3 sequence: CASRLAGGSANTGELFF. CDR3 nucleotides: TGTGCCAGCAGACTAGCGGGGGGGTCCGCGAACACCGGGGAGCTGTTTTTT.

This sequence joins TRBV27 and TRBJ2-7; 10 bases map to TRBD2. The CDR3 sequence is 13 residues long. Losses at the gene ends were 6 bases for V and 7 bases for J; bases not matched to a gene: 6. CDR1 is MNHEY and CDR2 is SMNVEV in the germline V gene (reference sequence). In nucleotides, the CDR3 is TGTGCCAGCAGAGGGGGACTAGCGAGGGAGCAGTACTTC. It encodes CASRGGLAREQYF.

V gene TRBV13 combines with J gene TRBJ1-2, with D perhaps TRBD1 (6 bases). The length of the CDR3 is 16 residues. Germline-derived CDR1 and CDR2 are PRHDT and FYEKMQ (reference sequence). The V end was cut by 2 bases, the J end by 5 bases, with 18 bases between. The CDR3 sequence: CASSLRGDIIVYGYTF. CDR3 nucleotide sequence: TGTGCCAGCAGCTTAAGAGGGGACATCATAGTGTATGGCTACACCTTC. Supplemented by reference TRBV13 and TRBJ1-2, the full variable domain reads AAGVIQSPRHLIKEKRETATLKCYPIPRHDTVYWYQQGPGQDPQFLISFYEKMQSDKGSIPDRFSAQQFSDYHSELNMSSLELGDSALYFCASSLRGDIIVYGYTFGSGTRLTVV.

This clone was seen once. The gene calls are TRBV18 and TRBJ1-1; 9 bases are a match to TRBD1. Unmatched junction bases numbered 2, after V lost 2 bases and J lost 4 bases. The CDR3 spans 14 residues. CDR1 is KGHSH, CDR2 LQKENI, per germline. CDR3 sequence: CASSPMTGGTEAFF. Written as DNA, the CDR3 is TGTGCCAGCTCACCAATGACAGGGGGCACTGAAGCTTTCTTT.

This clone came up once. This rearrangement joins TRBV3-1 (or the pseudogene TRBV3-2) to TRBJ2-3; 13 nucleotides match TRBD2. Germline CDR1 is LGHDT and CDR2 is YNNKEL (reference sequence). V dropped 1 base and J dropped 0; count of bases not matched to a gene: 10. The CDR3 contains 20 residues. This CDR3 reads CASSQVAGLAGKWSTDTQYF. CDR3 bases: TGTGCCAGCAGCCAAGTCGCGGGACTAGCGGGAAAATGGAGCACAGATACGCAGTATTTT.

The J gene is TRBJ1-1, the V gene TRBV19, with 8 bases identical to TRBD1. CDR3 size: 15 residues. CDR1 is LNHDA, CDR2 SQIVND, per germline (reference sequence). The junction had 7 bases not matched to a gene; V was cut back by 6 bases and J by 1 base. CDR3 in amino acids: CASSRTGTGNTEAFF. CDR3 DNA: TGTGCCAGTAGCCGGACAGGGACGGGGAACACTGAAGCTTTCTTT.

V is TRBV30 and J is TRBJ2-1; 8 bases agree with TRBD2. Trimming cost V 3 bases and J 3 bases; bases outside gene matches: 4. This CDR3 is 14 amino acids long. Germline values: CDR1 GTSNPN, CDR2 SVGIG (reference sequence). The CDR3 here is CAWRAGTSYNEQFF. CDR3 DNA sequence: TGTGCCTGGAGGGCCGGGACTAGCTACAATGAGCAGTTCTTC. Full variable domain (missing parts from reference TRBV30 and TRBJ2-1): SQTIHQWPATLVQPVGSPLSLECTVEGTSNPNLYWYRQAAGRGLQLLFYSVGIGQISSEVPQNLSASRPQDRQFILSSKKLLLSDSGFYLCAWRAGTSYNEQFFGPGTRLTVL.

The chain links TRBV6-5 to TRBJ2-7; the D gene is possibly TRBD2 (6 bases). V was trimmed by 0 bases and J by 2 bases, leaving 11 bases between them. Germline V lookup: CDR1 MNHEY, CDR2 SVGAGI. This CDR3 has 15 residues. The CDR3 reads CASSYSWEATYEQYF. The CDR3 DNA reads TGTGCCAGCAGTTACTCATGGGAGGCGACCTACGAGCAGTACTTC.

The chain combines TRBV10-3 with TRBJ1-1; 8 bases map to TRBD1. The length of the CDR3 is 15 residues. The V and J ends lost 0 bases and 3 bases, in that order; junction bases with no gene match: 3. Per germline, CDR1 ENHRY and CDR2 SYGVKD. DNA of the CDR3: TGTGCCATCAGTGAGTCTCCGGGACAGGACACTGAAGCTTTCTTT. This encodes CAISESPGQDTEAFF.

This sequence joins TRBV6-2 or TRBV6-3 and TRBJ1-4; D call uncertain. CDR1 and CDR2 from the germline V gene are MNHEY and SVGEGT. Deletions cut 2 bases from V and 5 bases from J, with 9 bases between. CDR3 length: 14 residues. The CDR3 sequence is CASSYAPVNEKLFF. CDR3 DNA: TGTGCCAGCAGTTACGCTCCAGTAAATGAAAAACTGTTTTTT.

The CDR3 DNA reads TGTGCCAGCAGTGAACTGGCTAGCGGGAGGAGGGAGCAGTTCTTC. It codes for CASSELASGRREQFF. V and J are TRBV27 and TRBJ2-1, with 11 bases identical to TRBD2. The CDR3 consists of 15 residues. J was trimmed by 10 bases and V by 5 bases; bases with no gene match: 10. CDR1 is MNHEY, CDR2 SMNVEV, per germline (reference sequence).

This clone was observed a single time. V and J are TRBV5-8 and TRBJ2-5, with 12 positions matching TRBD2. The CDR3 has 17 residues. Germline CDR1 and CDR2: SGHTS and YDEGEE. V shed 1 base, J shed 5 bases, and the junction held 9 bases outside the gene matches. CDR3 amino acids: CASSLSSSGRAWETQYF. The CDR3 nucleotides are TGTGCCAGCAGCTTGTCGTCTAGCGGGAGGGCCTGGGAGACCCAGTACTTC.